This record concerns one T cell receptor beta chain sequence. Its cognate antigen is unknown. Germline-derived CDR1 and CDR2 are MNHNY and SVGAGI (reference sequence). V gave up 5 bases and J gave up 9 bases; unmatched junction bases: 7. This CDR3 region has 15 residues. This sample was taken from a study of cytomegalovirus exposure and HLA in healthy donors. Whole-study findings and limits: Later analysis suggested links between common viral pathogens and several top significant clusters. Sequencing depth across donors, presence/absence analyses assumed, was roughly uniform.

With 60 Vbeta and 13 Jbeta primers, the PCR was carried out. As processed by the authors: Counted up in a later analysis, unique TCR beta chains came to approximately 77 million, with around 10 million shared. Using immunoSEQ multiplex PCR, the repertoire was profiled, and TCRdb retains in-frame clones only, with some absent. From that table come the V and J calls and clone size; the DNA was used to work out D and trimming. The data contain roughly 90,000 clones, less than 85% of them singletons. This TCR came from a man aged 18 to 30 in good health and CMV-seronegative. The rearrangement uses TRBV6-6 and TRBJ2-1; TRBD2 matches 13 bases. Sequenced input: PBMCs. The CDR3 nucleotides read TGTGCCAGCAGTGAGGGACTAGCGGGATTGTCTGAGCAGTTCTTC. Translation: CASSEGLAGLSEQFF.